The source of this TCR beta chain is a study of shared clonotypes between healthy human individuals (dated by TCRdb to about 2020). With respect to the entire study: The cohort comprised two women and a few men aged 18 to 49 years. Blood TCR repertoires of five healthy adults were deeply sequenced to estimate repertoire size and the extent of clonotype sharing between individuals. To increase sequencing depth and limit assay-specific biases, TCR repertoire library preparation and sequencing were carried out by different laboratories using diverse techniques. For each donor, CD4 naive and CD4 memory were each run on three plates, CD8 naive on two plates, and CD8 memory on one plate. Each donor's leukapheresis produced roughly between about 0.8 and 8.9 billion PBMCs. The paper as a whole reports these results and caveats: Incomplete sequencing was indicated by rarefaction of sorted-subset datasets, despite the large sequencing depth. Larger estimated clonotype richness was generally found for naive subsets than for memory subsets. Across a few donors, 5% to 6% of naive CD4, roughly 3.5% of naive CD8, roughly 2.3% of memory CD4, and over 0.35% of memory CD8 clonotypes were shared. Based on pairwise subsampling, the degree of clonotype sharing among donors was expected to be affected by sequencing depth. Sampling was restricted to blood, and TCR repertoires in tissue are likely to differ from TCR repertoires in blood. Compared with non-shared clonotypes, the clonotypes found in all four sorted-subset donors had higher generation probabilities. Because the study included only a small number of donors, the genetic and exposure-history diversity represented was limited.

As encoded in the germline V gene, CDR1 is MGHDK while CDR2 is SYGVNS. From the cysteine up to the phenylalanine, the CDR3 has a length of 15 residues. Only CDR3 DNA is held: 45 bases, read in frame from base 1. Trimming costs V 2 bases and J 1 base, and their ends lie 11 bases apart. TCR CDR3 regions were amplified from genomic DNA by multiplex PCR using the deep immunoSEQ assay. Extracted genomic DNA from each cell subset was distributed evenly across all wells of several immunoSEQ 96-well plates, and each plate was treated as a replicate. For sorted subsets, each replicate PCR was loaded with 200 ng genomic DNA, equivalent to 32,000 or so T cell genomes. The purified libraries were quantified using a Qubit 3.0 fluorometer, sized with a Bioanalyzer 2100, and then quantified again using the KAPA Library Quantification kit. A separate single-read 150-cycle Illumina NextSeq 550 flow cell was used to sequence each immunoSEQ 96-well plate. As for the authors' bioinformatics: The immunoSEQ output contained only junctional sequences without quality scores, so filtering could not match that applied to full-length reads. Sequences were annotated with PyIR, a Python wrapper for IgBLAST v1.9, using IMGT germline references to assign V/J genes and CDR3. Any read was removed if the V/J assignment was weak (E-value above 1e-6), the CDR3 was missing, or the read contained stop codons, out-of-frame junctions, or ambiguous translated residues. V3J clonotypes were defined as sequences sharing the same inferred V gene, J gene, and CDR3 amino acid sequence. Percentage overlap between repertoires was calculated by dividing the number of shared unique clonotypes by the size of the smaller repertoire. RTK rarefaction, the Chao1 estimator, and Recon v2.1 estimates of unobserved clonotypes were used to assess repertoire richness. OLGA was used to compute generation probabilities for all TCRbeta clonotypes that the gDNA method yielded from a few donors. TCRdb obtained this table from immuneACCESS and retained in-frame rearrangements with V and J assigned. These tables miss some clones; where compared with another copy, unresolved V genes account for less than half of the shortfall, and the remainder is unexplained. V, J and clone size are those of that table, while D and trimming were read from the DNA. The sample contains about 2 million clones, about 95% of them found a single time. The top ten clonotypes cover more than 0.1% of the sample.

Note on this clone: There is no known antigen for this receptor. No base quality information exists; no much larger clone differs at one position.

The donors were healthy, HIV-negative adults who had no recently reported acute infections or vaccinations. Only Caucasian adults living in Nashville, Tennessee, USA were represented among the donors. CD4+ T cells were enriched through magnetic negative selection, after which naive cells were positively selected on CD45RA and the remaining negative fraction served as the memory subset. Blood was collected by leukapheresis, and PBMCs were isolated by Ficoll-Histopaque density gradient centrifugation and then cryopreserved in liquid nitrogen vapor phase. Purity and quantity of every magnetically sorted T cell population were checked by analytical flow cytometry. Genomic DNA was isolated from each sorted fraction and quantified by UV absorbance on a Nanodrop 2000c.

This chain joins TRBV25-1 to TRBJ1-2; the D gene assignment is ambiguous. The sample taken for sequencing was naive CD4+ T cells sorted from blood. This specimen's cell subset or site label, interpreted: CD45RA+ positively selected. The clonotype originates from a man aged 18 to 35 in good health. The CDR3 has the sequence CASSEVRESNYGYTF. The sequenced DNA: TGTGCCAGCAGTGAAGTTAGGGAGAGTAACTATGGCTACACCTTC.